In its sample, the clone carrying this TCR beta chain was seen a few times. Deletions cut 7 bases from V and 9 bases from J, with 13 bases between. The CDR3 totals 13 residues. These data belong to a study of blood T cell repertoires in COVID-19. Study background: Sample material is recorded as cDNA or gDNA derived from T cells, B-cell-depleted T cells, or PBMCs.

Authors' analysis steps: Amplifying reference gene primers gave estimates of nucleated cell counts. Sequencing was performed with immunoSEQ multiplex PCR; in TCRdb, only in-frame clones are kept and a portion is missing. The V and J calls and clone size are taken from that table; D and trimming were inferred from the DNA. The sample lists around 370,000 clones; more than 75% were seen once. Individuals aged roughly 18 to 95 years were recruited from approximately 24 US areas. The sequence derives from a woman aged 18-29 years who had recovered from COVID-19. The rearrangement uses TRBV12-3 or TRBV12-4 and TRBJ1-6, with D maybe TRBD1 (6 bases). Material: PBMCs or T cells enriched from blood (not recorded which). The CDR3 nucleotides read TGTGCCAGCATTCAGGGGTGGGGTTCACCCCTCCACTTT. As protein: CASIQGWGSPLHF.